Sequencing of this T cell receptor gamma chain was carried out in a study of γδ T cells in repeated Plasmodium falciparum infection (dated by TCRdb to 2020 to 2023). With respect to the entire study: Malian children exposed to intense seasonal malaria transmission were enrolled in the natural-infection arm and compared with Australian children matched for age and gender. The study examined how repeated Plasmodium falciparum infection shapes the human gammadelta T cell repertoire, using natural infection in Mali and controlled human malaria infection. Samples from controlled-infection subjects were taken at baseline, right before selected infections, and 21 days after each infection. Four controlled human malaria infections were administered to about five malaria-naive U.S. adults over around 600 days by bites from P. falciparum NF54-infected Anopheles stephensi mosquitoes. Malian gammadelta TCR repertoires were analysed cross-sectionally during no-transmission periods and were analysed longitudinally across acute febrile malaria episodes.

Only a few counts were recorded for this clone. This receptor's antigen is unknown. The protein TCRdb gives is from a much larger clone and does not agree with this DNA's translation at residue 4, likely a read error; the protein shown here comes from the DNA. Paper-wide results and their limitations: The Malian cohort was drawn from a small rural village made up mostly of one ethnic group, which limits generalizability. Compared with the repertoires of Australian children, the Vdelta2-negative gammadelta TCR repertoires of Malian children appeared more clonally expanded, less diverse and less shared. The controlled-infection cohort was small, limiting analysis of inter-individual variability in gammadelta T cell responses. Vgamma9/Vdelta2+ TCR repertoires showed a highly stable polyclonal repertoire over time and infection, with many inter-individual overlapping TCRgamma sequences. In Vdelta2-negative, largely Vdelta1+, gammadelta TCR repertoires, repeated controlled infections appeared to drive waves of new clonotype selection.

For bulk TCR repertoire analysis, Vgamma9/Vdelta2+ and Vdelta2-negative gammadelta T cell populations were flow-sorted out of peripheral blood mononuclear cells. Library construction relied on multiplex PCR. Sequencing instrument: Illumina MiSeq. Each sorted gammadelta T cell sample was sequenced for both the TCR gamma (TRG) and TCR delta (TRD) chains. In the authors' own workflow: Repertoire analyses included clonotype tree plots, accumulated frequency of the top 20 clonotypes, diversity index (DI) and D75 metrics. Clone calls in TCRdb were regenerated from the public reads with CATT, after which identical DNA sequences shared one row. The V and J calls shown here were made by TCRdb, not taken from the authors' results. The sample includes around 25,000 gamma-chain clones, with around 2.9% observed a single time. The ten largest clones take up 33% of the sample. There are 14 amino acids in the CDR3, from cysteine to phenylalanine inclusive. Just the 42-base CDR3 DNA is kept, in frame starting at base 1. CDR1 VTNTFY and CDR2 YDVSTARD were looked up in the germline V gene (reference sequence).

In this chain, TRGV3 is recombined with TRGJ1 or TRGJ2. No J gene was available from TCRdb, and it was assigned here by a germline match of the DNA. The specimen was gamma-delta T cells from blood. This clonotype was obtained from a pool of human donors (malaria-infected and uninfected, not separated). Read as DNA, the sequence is TGTGCCACCCGGGATTACAAAGATTATTATAAGAAACTCTTT. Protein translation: CATRDYKDYYKKLF.